The sequence of this TCR beta chain was determined in a study of T cells in narcolepsy. This clone was detected only a few times. Sequencing used immunoSEQ multiplex PCR; TCRdb keeps in-frame clones, though not all of them. The sample has some 25,000 clones, more than 70% seen once. CDR3 size: 15 residues. The germline gives CDR1 SNHLY, CDR2 FYNNEI. Trimming stripped 6 bases from V and 2 bases from J, with 14 bases between. This TCR derives from a human donor with narcolepsy. The chain recombines TRBV2 with TRBJ1-3; D is possibly TRBD1 (6 bases). The sample was CD45RA- memory CD4+ T cells from PBMCs. The CDR3 loop reads CASSPQGRTGNTIYF. As DNA, the CDR3 is TGTGCCAGCAGCCCCCAGGGGCGCACTGGAAACACCATATATTTT. Filled out from reference TRBV2 and TRBJ1-3, the complete variable domain reads EPEVTQTPSHQVTQMGQEVILRCVPISNHLYFYWYRQILGQKVEFLVSFYNNEISEKSEIFDDQFSVERPDGSNFTLKIRSTKLEDSAMYFCASSPQGRTGNTIYFGEGSWLTVV.